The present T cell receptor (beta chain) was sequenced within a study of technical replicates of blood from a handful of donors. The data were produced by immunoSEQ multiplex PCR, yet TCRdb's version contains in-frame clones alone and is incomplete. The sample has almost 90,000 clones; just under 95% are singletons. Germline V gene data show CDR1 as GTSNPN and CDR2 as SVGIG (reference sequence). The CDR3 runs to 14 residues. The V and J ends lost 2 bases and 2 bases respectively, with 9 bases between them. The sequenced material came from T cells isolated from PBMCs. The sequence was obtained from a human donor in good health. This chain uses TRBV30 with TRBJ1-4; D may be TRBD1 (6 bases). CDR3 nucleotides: TGTGCCTGGAGTCCCACAGGGACTAATGAAAAACTGTTTTTT. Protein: CAWSPTGTNEKLFF.